This TCR beta chain was identified during a study of somatic mutations in cytotoxic T cells in rheumatoid arthritis. Notes on this clone: The identical CDR3 is also encoded by other nucleotide sequences in the sample.

The repertoire was sequenced with immunoSEQ multiplex PCR; TCRdb's copy has only in-frame clones and lacks some. Of around 23,000 clones detected, just under 75% appear once; the ten largest clones hold roughly 8.9%. Sequencing was carried out using CD8+ T cells sorted from blood. The origin of this receptor is a woman aged 18-29 years in good health.

The CDR3 is CASSYGADQPQHF. CDR3 coding DNA: TGTGCCAGCAGTTACGGGGCAGATCAGCCCCAGCATTTT. J is TRBJ1-5 and V is TRBV6-5, with a possible D match to TRBD1 (5 bases). The CDR3 has 13 residues. Trimming shortened V by 2 bases and J by 5 bases, and 7 bases separated the two germline ends. CDR1 and CDR2 from the germline V gene are MNHEY and SVGAGI.